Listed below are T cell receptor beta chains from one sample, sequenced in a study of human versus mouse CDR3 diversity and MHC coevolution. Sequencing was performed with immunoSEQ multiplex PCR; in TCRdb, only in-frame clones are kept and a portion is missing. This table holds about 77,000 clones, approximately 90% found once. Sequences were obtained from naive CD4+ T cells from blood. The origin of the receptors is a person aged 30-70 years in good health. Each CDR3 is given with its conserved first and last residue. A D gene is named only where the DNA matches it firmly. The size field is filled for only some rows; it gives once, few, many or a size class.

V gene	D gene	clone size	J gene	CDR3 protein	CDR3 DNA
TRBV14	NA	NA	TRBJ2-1	CASSPTRIEQFF	TGTGCCAGCAGCCCTACTAGGATCGAGCAGTTCTTC
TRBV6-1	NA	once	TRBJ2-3	CASSGGHGDTQYF	TGTGCCAGCAGTGGGGGCCACGGGGATACGCAGTATTTT
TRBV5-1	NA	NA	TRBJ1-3	CASSIQGFSGNTIYF	TGCGCCAGCAGCATACAGGGTTTTTCTGGAAACACCATATATTTT
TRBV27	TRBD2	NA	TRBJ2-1	CACSRTSGVNEQFF	TGTGCCTGCAGCAGGACTAGCGGGGTTAATGAGCAGTTCTTC
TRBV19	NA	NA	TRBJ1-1	CASSNRHAFANTEAFF	TGTGCCAGTAGTAATAGACATGCCTTTGCGAACACTGAAGCTTTCTTT
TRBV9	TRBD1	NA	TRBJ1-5	CASSAAGTANQPQHF	TGTGCCAGCAGCGCTGCCGGGACAGCTAATCAGCCCCAGCATTTT
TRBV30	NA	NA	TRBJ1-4	CAWSVFGRTTNEKLFF	TGTGCCTGGAGTGTTTTTGGCCGAACAACTAATGAAAAACTGTTTTTT
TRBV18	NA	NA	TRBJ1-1	CASSPQRGREAFF	TGTGCCAGCTCACCACAAAGGGGGAGAGAAGCTTTCTTT
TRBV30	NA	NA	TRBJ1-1	CAWSVQASTEAFF	TGTGCCTGGAGTGTCCAGGCGAGCACTGAAGCTTTCTTT
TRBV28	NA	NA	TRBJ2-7	CASTPGQSVYEQYF	TGTGCCAGCACCCCCGGACAGTCCGTCTACGAGCAGTACTTC
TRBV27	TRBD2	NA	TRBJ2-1	CASSLSGGRNEQFF	TGTGCCAGCAGTTTATCGGGCGGGAGGAATGAGCAGTTCTTC
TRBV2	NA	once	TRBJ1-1	CASRKDRSNTEAFF	TGTGCCAGCAGGAAGGACAGATCGAACACTGAAGCTTTCTTT
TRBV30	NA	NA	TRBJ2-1	CAWASRASDEQFF	TGTGCCTGGGCCTCGAGGGCCAGCGATGAGCAGTTCTTC
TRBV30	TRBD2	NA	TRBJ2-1	CAWRGGSSYNEQFF	TGTGCCTGGAGGGGCGGGAGCTCCTACAATGAGCAGTTCTTC
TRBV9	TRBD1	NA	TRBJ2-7	CASSVGGQGTYEQYF	TGTGCCAGCAGCGTAGGCGGACAGGGAACCTACGAGCAGTACTTC
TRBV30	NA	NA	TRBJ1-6	CAWSVGDSPLHF	TGTGCCTGGAGTGTGGGCGATTCACCCCTCCACTTT
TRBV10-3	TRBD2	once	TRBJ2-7	CATLSGGAYEQYF	TGTGCCACCCTTAGCGGGGGAGCCTACGAGCAGTACTTC
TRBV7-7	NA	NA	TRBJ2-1	CASSPLMGLTSYNEQFF	TGTGCCAGCAGCCCCCTTATGGGACTCACATCCTACAATGAGCAGTTCTTC
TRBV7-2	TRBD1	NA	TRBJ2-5	CASSSQGVLETQYF	TGCGCCAGCAGCTCACAGGGGGTTTTAGAGACCCAGTACTTC
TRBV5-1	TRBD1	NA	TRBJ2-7	CASSTTGTGDGEQYF	TGCGCCAGCAGCACCACCGGGACAGGTGATGGAGAGCAGTACTTC
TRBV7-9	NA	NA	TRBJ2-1	CASSLAGASYNEQFF	TGTGCCAGCAGCTTAGCAGGGGCCTCCTACAATGAGCAGTTCTTC
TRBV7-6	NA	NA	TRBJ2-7	CASSLDAGWSSYEQYF	TGTGCCAGCAGCTTAGATGCGGGGTGGAGCTCCTACGAGCAGTACTTC
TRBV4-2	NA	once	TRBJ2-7	CASSQRVTDPGQYF	TGTGCCAGCAGCCAACGAGTGACAGACCCCGGGCAGTACTTC
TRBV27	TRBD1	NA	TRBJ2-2	CASSSQGAGGELFF	TGTGCCAGCAGTTCACAGGGGGCTGGCGGGGAGCTGTTTTTT
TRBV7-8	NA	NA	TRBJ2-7	CASSLTPRGGSYEQYF	TGTGCCAGCAGCTTGACCCCCAGGGGTGGGAGCTACGAGCAGTACTTC
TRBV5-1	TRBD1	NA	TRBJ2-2	CASSQTGEGTGELFF	TGCGCCAGCAGCCAAACAGGGGAAGGCACCGGGGAGCTGTTTTTT
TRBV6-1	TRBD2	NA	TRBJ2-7	CASSTSRTYEQYF	TGTGCCAGCTCGACTAGCCGAACCTACGAGCAGTACTTC
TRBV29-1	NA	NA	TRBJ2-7	CSVEGIGGGYEQYF	TGCAGCGTTGAAGGAATCGGTGGCGGCTACGAGCAGTACTTC
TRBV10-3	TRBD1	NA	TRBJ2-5	CAISESTGWETQYF	TGTGCCATCAGTGAGTCGACAGGGTGGGAGACCCAGTACTTC
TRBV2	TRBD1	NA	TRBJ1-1	CASTGTGSPRAEAFF	TGTGCCAGCACTGGGACAGGGAGCCCTCGGGCTGAAGCTTTCTTT
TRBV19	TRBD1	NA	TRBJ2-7	CASSQDPGQGNHEQYF	TGTGCCAGTAGTCAGGATCCGGGACAGGGCAACCACGAGCAGTACTTC
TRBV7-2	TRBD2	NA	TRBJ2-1	CASSLAAAGAPYNEQFF	TGTGCCAGCAGCTTAGCAGCTGCGGGAGCCCCGTACAATGAGCAGTTCTTC
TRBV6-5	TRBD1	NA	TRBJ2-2	CASSSHRTGAREELFF	TGTGCCAGCAGTTCCCACCGGACAGGGGCTAGGGAGGAGCTGTTTTTT
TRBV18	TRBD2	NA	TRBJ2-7	CASSPKGSGGTYEQYF	TGTGCCAGCTCACCAAAGGGTAGCGGGGGAACCTACGAGCAGTACTTC
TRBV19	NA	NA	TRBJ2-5	CASTVRALPTQETQYF	TGTGCCAGTACCGTACGTGCCTTACCTACCCAAGAGACCCAGTACTTC